These 2 T cell receptor beta chains came from one sample sequenced in a study of blood T cell repertoires in COVID-19. Sequencing was performed with immunoSEQ multiplex PCR; in TCRdb, only in-frame clones are kept and a portion is missing. The table shows approximately 250,000 clones, with approximately 86% occurring only once. Input material: peripheral blood. All receptors derive from a man younger than 40 with active or convalescent COVID-19.

This chain uses TRBV5-8 with TRBJ2-4; 8 bases agree with TRBD1. The CDR3 runs 17 residues. Losses at the gene ends were 4 bases for V and 6 bases for J; bases not matched to a gene: 15. CDR1 SGHTS and CDR2 YDEGEE come from the germline V gene. The CDR3 protein is CASSPIFSGQGSNIQYF. The CDR3 DNA sequence: TGTGCCAGCAGCCCCATTTTTTCTGGACAGGGATCAAACATTCAGTACTTC.

The rearrangement uses TRBV18 and TRBJ2-3; weak D call: TRBD1 (5 bases). The V gene lost 3 bases and the J gene lost 0 bases, with 7 bases spanning the gap. The CDR3 has 14 amino acids. The germline gives CDR1 KGHSH, CDR2 LQKENI. The CDR3, as DNA: TGTGCCAGCTCACCCTGGGGCAGCACAGATACGCAGTATTTT. This gives the protein CASSPWGSTDTQYF. Looking up the rest from reference TRBV18 and TRBJ2-3 gives the full variable domain: NAGVMQNPRHLVRRRGQEARLRCSPMKGHSHVYWYRQLPEEGLKFMVYLQKENIIDESGMPKERFSAEFPKEGPSILRIQQVVRGDSAAYFCASSPWGSTDTQYFGPGTRLTVL.